This TCR beta chain was documented in a study of cytomegalovirus exposure and HLA in healthy donors. Overall study findings and caveats: CMV serostatus alone was available as immune exposure information. Excluded: some indistinguishable V segments such as TRBV6-2 and TRBV6-3.

The PCR ran on 60 Vbeta and 13 Jbeta primers. Measured with immunoSEQ multiplex PCR; TCRdb has only the in-frame clones, and not every one. The profile shows 100,000 to 150,000 clones, 74% of them singletons. Germline CDR1 is SGHKS and CDR2 is YYEKEE (reference sequence). The CDR3 length is 16 residues. Trimming took off 4 bases at V and 6 bases at J, with 22 bases between the two ends. Points on this clone: Its antigen is still unknown.

The source of this sequence is a woman between 50 and 59 years old in good health and CMV-seropositive. The chain couples TRBV5-5 to TRBJ1-2; TRBD1 is a possible D gene (5 bases). Sequenced: PBMCs. CDR3 DNA: TGTGCCAGCAGCCCCGCGGTCGGCAGGGAACTTAATGGCTACACCTTC. Its protein is CASSPAVGRELNGYTF.